The table lists the clone carrying this TCR beta chain with a few counts. Its antigen is as yet unknown. It was with unique molecular identifiers that the TCRbeta library was prepared. TCRdb reanalysed the PCR reads using MiXCR and keeps one entry per CDR3 protein. The table shows under 850,000 distinct CDR3 sequences, with around 13% occurring only once. Trimming took 0 bases from V and 1 from J; bases not matched to a gene: 8. Per the germline V gene, CDR1 is LGHDT and CDR2 is YNNKEL (reference sequence). The CDR3 has 18 residues. This sample was included in a study of T-cell reconstitution after alpha-beta-depleted transplantation in children. Study-level results: For some patients, TCRbeta diversity was high at day 60 because of recipient T cells and thymic progenitors that survived. The authors attributed T-cell counts and diversity one year after transplant mostly to newly produced T cells.

The source was PBMCs, collected before TCRalphabeta/CD19-depleted stem cell transplant. The TCR sequence derives from a girl aged 2 to 10 with congenital amegakaryocytic thrombocytopenia, due to receive a stem cell transplant. The genes are TRBV3-1 and TRBJ2-4; 8 bases fit TRBD1. CDR3 in DNA: TGTGCCAGCAGCCAAGAGGAACGTAGACAGGGGGCCAAAAACATTCAGTACTTC. It codes for CASSQEERRQGAKNIQYF.